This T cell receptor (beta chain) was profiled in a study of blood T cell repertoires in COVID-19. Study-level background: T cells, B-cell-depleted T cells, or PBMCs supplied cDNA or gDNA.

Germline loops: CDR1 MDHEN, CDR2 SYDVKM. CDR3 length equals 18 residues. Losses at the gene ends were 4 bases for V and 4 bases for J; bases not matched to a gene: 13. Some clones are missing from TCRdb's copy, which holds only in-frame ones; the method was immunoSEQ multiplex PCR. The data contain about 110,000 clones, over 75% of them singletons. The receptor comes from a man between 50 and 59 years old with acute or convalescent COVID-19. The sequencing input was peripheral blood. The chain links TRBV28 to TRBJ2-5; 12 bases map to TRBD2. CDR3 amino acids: CASSSSLIILAGGETQYF. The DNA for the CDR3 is TGTGCCAGCAGTTCCTCTTTAATTATACTAGCGGGAGGAGAGACCCAGTACTTC.